The 27 T cell receptor gamma chains below were found in one sample sequenced in a study of Vδ1+ human thymocytes. The antigens for these receptors are not known. Study results and caveats: Thymic TRG and TRD repertoires appeared highly polyclonal.

Extracted RNA was reverse transcribed into cDNA. CDR3 amplicons came from multiplex PCR with pooled V-gene forward and constant-region reverse primers. TCRdb reprocessed the multiplex PCR reads through CATT. The data contain approximately 40,000 gamma-chain clones, around 20% of them seen just once; the ten biggest clones take up about 2%. The material sequenced was Vdelta1+ gamma-delta thymocytes from the thymus. Subset meaning: FACS-sorted CD3+ TCRalphabeta- TCRVdelta1+ TCRVdelta2- thymocytes. Receptor source: a girl under three years old who had congenital heart surgery.

This clone was counted only a few times. This chain connects TRGV4 to TRGJ1 or TRGJ2. V shed 6 bases and J 6 bases; nucleotides not matched to a gene: 8. Germline CDR1 reads EGSTGY; CDR2 reads YDSYTSSV. The CDR3 loop spans 12 amino acids. The CDR3 spells CATWQGGYKKLF. CDR3 bases: TGTGCCACCTGGCAAGGGGGTTATAAGAAACTCTTT.

The chain is built from TRGV5 and TRGJ1 or TRGJ2. The germline gives CDR1 VINAFY, CDR2 YDVSNSKD. This CDR3 region has 10 residues. The J segment lost 10 bases and the V segment lost 2 bases, leaving 2 bases of the junction unmatched. CDR3 in amino acids: CATWDTKKLF. Here the CDR3 DNA reads TGTGCCACCTGGGACACAAAGAAACTCTTT.

This clone was detected only a few times. The chain is built from TRGV3 and TRGJ1 or TRGJ2. The length of the CDR3 is 15 residues. J lost 0 bases, V lost 0 bases, and 5 bases had no gene match. Germline assignment: CDR1 VTNTFY and CDR2 YDVSTARD (reference sequence). The chain's CDR3 is CATWDRQWNYYKKLF. DNA of the CDR3: TGTGCCACCTGGGACAGGCAGTGGAATTATTATAAGAAACTCTTT.

This chain connects TRGV4 to TRGJP2. The J segment lost 3 bases and the V segment lost 0 bases, leaving 4 bases of the junction unmatched. This CDR3 region has 15 residues. Germline CDR1 reads EGSTGY; CDR2 reads YDSYTSSV. In DNA form, the CDR3 reads TGTGCCACCTGGGATGGGGTGGGTAGTGATTGGATCAAGACGTTT. This translates into CATWDGVGSDWIKTF.

For this clone: Other DNA sequences in this specimen translate into the identical CDR3. The V gene is TRGV9, the J gene TRGJ1 or TRGJ2. V dropped 0 bases and J dropped 7; count of bases not matched to a gene: 9. Germline-derived CDR1 and CDR2 are GITISATS and ISYDGTV (reference sequence). The CDR3 spans 14 residues. The CDR3 sequence: CALWEVHSGYKKLF. Written as DNA, the CDR3 is TGTGCCTTGTGGGAGGTGCACTCCGGCTATAAGAAACTCTTT.

This clone was seen a handful of times. Other DNA variants within this sample encode the same CDR3. The chain uses TRGV8 and TRGJP2. CDR1 is VENAVY, CDR2 YDSYNSRV, per germline. This CDR3 is 13 amino acids long. V was pared by 0 bases and J by 8 bases, with 3 bases of the junction left unmatched. The CDR3 region is CATWDRRDWIKTF. CDR3 DNA sequence: TGTGCCACCTGGGATAGGCGCGATTGGATCAAGACGTTT.

The rearrangement joins TRGV8 to TRGJ1 or TRGJ2. The V segment lost 5 bases and the J segment 5 bases; nucleotides outside the gene matches: 9. This CDR3 comprises 13 residues. CDR1 is VENAVY, CDR2 YDSYNSRV, per germline. DNA for the CDR3: TGTGCCACCTGGGCCGCCTGGAATTATAAGAAACTCTTT. Residues: CATWAAWNYKKLF.

On this clone itself: A clone one base away is much larger, so this may be a read error. Within the sample, other DNA sequences also encode this same CDR3. The chain has TRGV9 and TRGJ1 or TRGJ2. Germline V gene sequence: CDR1 GITISATS, CDR2 ISYDGTV (reference sequence). This CDR3 comprises 12 residues. Germline trimming cut 0 bases from V and 8 bases from J; bases unmatched to any gene: 4. The CDR3 bases are TGTGCCTTGTGGGAGGTGCAAGATAAGAAACTCTTT. It translates to CALWEVQDKKLF.

This rearrangement joins TRGV9 to TRGJ1 or TRGJ2. The CDR3 runs to 15 residues. Trimming at V came to 0 bases and at J to 3 bases, leaving 8 bases not matched to a gene. Germline CDR1 and CDR2: GITISATS and ISYDGTV (reference sequence). CDR3 amino acids: CALWEVIPRYYKKLF. The CDR3 bases are TGTGCCTTGTGGGAGGTGATTCCTCGTTATTATAAGAAACTCTTT.

The J gene is TRGJ1 or TRGJ2, the V gene TRGV8. This CDR3 is built from 14 residues. The trim removed 5 bases at V and 4 bases at J, leaving 11 bases unmatched. Germline V lookup: CDR1 VENAVY, CDR2 YDSYNSRV. DNA for the CDR3: TGTGCCACCTGGGGGGACCCCCCGTATTATAAGAAACTCTTT. Translating it yields CATWGDPPYYKKLF.

The chain joins TRGV2 to TRGJP2. The V segment lost 0 bases and the J segment 15 bases; nucleotides outside the gene matches: 7. Looked up from germline, CDR1 is EGSNGY and CDR2 is YDSYNSKV. The length of the CDR3 is 12 residues. Written as DNA, the CDR3 is TGTGCCACCTGGGACGGGCCTCGTTTCAAGACGTTT. Its translation is CATWDGPRFKTF.

The chain employs TRGV8 and TRGJP1. Per the germline V gene, CDR1 is VENAVY and CDR2 is YDSYNSRV. V gave up 10 bases and J gave up 10 bases; unmatched junction bases: 33. This CDR3 region has 19 residues. The DNA of the CDR3 is TGTGCCACGGGCCCCGTCCAGCTTAGCGTAACCGGGCGGGTTTGGTTCAAGATATTT. Amino acids: CATGPVQLSVTGRVWFKIF.

The chain recombines TRGV2 with TRGJ1 or TRGJ2. From germline, CDR1 is EGSNGY and CDR2 YDSYNSKV. CDR3 size: 14 residues. With V trimmed by 6 bases and J by 6 bases, 14 bases remained unmatched. The CDR3 DNA is TGTGCCACCTGGTCAAAACGGGGAGGTTATAAGAAACTCTTT. Encoded protein: CATWSKRGGYKKLF.

This clone was observed a handful of times. The gene calls are TRGV3 and TRGJ1 or TRGJ2. CDR1 is VTNTFY, CDR2 YDVSTARD, per germline (reference sequence). The trim removed 4 bases at V and 3 bases at J, leaving 6 bases unmatched. This CDR3 region has 13 residues. CDR3 DNA: TGTGCCACCTGGGATGTATCTTATTATAAGAAACTCTTT. Its translation is CATWDVSYYKKLF.

The rearrangement uses TRGV4 and TRGJ1 or TRGJ2. V shed 0 bases, J shed 3 bases, and the junction held 8 bases outside the gene matches. CDR1 EGSTGY and CDR2 YDSYTSSV come from the germline V gene. This CDR3 has 15 residues. The CDR3 region has the DNA TGTGCCACCTGGGATGGGCGAAGAATTTATTATAAGAAACTCTTT. This gives the protein CATWDGRRIYYKKLF.

Note on this clone: An end of the junction does not agree with germline; a read error may underlie this. The chain carries TRGV9 and TRGJ1 or TRGJ2. This CDR3 has 10 residues. Germline V gives CDR1 GITISATS, CDR2 ISYDGTV (reference sequence). The CDR3 loop reads CALWEANPLF. The CDR3 DNA reads as TGTGCCTTGTGGGAGGCCAATCCCCTGTTT.

This clone showed up just a few times. The chain has TRGV8 and TRGJP2. Germline-derived CDR1 and CDR2 are VENAVY and YDSYNSRV. J gave up 3 bases and V 2 bases, and 9 bases lay outside the gene matches. The CDR3 is 16 residues long. The DNA of the CDR3 is TGTGCCACCTGGGATATAAGGGGGGGTAGTGATTGGATCAAGACGTTT. This encodes CATWDIRGGSDWIKTF.

The chain joins TRGV5 to TRGJ1 or TRGJ2. The CDR3 contains 12 residues. The ends lost 0 bases at V and 8 bases at J; junction bases unmatched: 4. Per germline, CDR1 VINAFY and CDR2 YDVSNSKD. As DNA, the CDR3 is TGTGCCACCTGGGACAGGCAAAATAAGAAACTCTTT. It translates to CATWDRQNKKLF.

The chain recombines TRGV5 with TRGJ1 or TRGJ2. CDR3 length: 13 amino acids. V gave up 2 bases and J gave up 10 bases; unmatched junction bases: 11. CDR1 is VINAFY, CDR2 YDVSNSKD, per germline. This CDR3 reads CATWDKLAPKKLF. CDR3 nucleotide sequence: TGTGCCACCTGGGACAAGTTGGCCCCAAAGAAACTCTTT.

This clone occurred a few times. This chain links TRGV5 with TRGJ1 or TRGJ2. The CDR3 has 12 residues. J gave up 11 bases and V 1 base, and 8 bases lay outside the gene matches. Germline lookup yields CDR1 VINAFY and CDR2 YDVSNSKD. CDR3 in amino acids: CATWDSQWEKLF. For the CDR3, the DNA is TGTGCCACCTGGGACAGTCAATGGGAGAAACTCTTT.

On this clone: Other DNA sequences from this sample encode an identical CDR3 as well. The chain has TRGV4 and TRGJP2. With 0 bases clipped from V and 0 bases from J, the junction kept 1 base outside the gene matches. This CDR3 comprises 15 residues. Germline CDR1 is EGSTGY and CDR2 is YDSYTSSV. The CDR3, as DNA: TGTGCCACCTGGGATGGGCATAGTAGTGATTGGATCAAGACGTTT. This gives the protein CATWDGHSSDWIKTF.

This clone showed up just a few times. A read error may be the cause here, since a much bigger clone is one base away. Other nucleotide sequences from this sample produce the same CDR3. The chain has TRGV3 and TRGJ1 or TRGJ2. This CDR3 spans 12 amino acids. V dropped 3 bases and J dropped 5; count of bases not matched to a gene: 4. The germline gives CDR1 VTNTFY, CDR2 YDVSTARD (reference sequence). The CDR3: CATWDVHYKKLF. DNA for the CDR3: TGTGCCACCTGGGACGTTCATTATAAGAAACTCTTT.

Only a few counts were recorded for this clone. The J gene is TRGJ1 or TRGJ2, the V gene TRGV5. With 3 bases clipped from V and 0 bases from J, the junction kept 8 bases outside the gene matches. Germline V gene sequence: CDR1 VINAFY, CDR2 YDVSNSKD. The CDR3 spans 15 residues. This chain's CDR3 is CATWDWGKNYYKKLF. CDR3 in DNA: TGTGCCACCTGGGACTGGGGTAAGAATTATTATAAGAAACTCTTT.

Comments on this clone: Just one base apart from a much larger clone, this may be a read error. The chain combines TRGV9 with TRGJ1 or TRGJ2. The CDR3 is 12 amino acids. Germline CDR1 is GITISATS and CDR2 is ISYDGTV (reference sequence). Germline trimming cut 3 bases from V and 5 bases from J; bases unmatched to any gene: 4. The CDR3 is CALWEMDYKKLF. CDR3 coding DNA: TGTGCCTTGTGGGAGATGGATTATAAGAAACTCTTT.

This clone is judged medium-sized. Other DNA sequences in the sample encode the same CDR3. The chain employs TRGV2 and TRGJP2. The CDR3 consists of 14 residues. CDR1 is EGSNGY, CDR2 YDSYNSKV, per germline. V was pared by 0 bases and J by 6 bases, with 4 bases of the junction left unmatched. CDR3 protein: CATWDGPGDWIKTF. DNA of the CDR3: TGTGCCACCTGGGACGGGCCCGGTGATTGGATCAAGACGTTT.

About this clone: This same CDR3 is encoded by further DNA sequences in the sample. This chain uses TRGV2 with TRGJP2. CDR1 is EGSNGY, CDR2 YDSYNSKV, per germline. The CDR3 has 15 amino acids. Trimming removed 1 base from V and 2 bases from J; junction bases left unmatched: 4. DNA for the CDR3: TGTGCCACCTGGGACGGCCCAAGTAGTGATTGGATCAAGACGTTT. Its translation: CATWDGPSSDWIKTF.

This clone was seen a few times. The chain is built from TRGV9 and TRGJ1 or TRGJ2. Germline-derived CDR1 and CDR2 are GITISATS and ISYDGTV (reference sequence). Germline trimming cut 5 bases from V and 2 bases from J; bases unmatched to any gene: 6. The CDR3 extends over 13 amino acids. The CDR3 here is CALWVGDYYKKLF. CDR3 nucleotides: TGTGCCTTGTGGGTAGGTGATTATTATAAGAAACTCTTT.